This T cell receptor (beta chain) was sequenced in a study of blood T cell repertoires in COVID-19. Repertoires were generated with immunoSEQ multiplex PCR, while TCRdb's copy carries only in-frame clones and drops some. Of more than 400,000 clones listed, 87% are singletons. This CDR3 region has 15 residues. CDR1 and CDR2 from the germline V gene are SGHKS and YYEKEE (reference sequence). The V gene lost 2 bases and the J gene lost 0 bases, with 8 bases spanning the gap. The count of this clone is one. The V and J genes are TRBV5-5 and TRBJ2-2; D is unclear. The TCR was taken from a woman aged 18-29 years who had recovered from COVID-19. Sequencing was carried out using PBMCs or T cells enriched from blood (not recorded which). CDR3 in DNA: TGTGCCAGCAGCTTACAGATTTCGAACACCGGGGAGCTGTTTTTT. Protein product: CASSLQISNTGELFF.